This entry lists 24 T cell receptor beta chains sequenced from one sample in a study of T cells in Graves' hyperthyroidism and ophthalmopathy. TCR beta CDR3 regions were amplified from RNA. TCR CDR3 underwent first-round RT-PCR with the HTBI primer set. Each CDR3 protein is one row after TCRdb ran MiXCR on the multiplex PCR reads. The sample shows 250,000 to 300,000 distinct CDR3 sequences, roughly 19% of them seen only once. The source material was blood. These receptors all stem from a man aged 50 or older with Graves' ophthalmopathy.

This clonotype was observed at least ten times. CDR3 sequence: CSAKNPENTEAFF. The CDR3 DNA is TGCAGTGCTAAGAACCCGGAGAACACTGAAGCTTTCTTT. This chain links TRBV20-1 with TRBJ1-1; no reliable D call. Germline-derived CDR1 and CDR2 are DFQATT and SNEGSKA (reference sequence). V was cut by 4 bases and J by 1 base, with 10 bases left in between. This CDR3 spans 13 amino acids.

This clonotype was recorded a few times. The chain has TRBV15 and TRBJ1-5; weak D call: TRBD1 (5 bases). The V end was cut by 6 bases, the J end by 3 bases, with 12 bases between. Per the germline V gene, CDR1 is LNHNV and CDR2 is YYDKDF (reference sequence). This CDR3 is 14 amino acids long. CDR3 sequence: CATSTGTDNQPQHF. The CDR3 DNA sequence: TGTGCCACCAGTACCGGGACGGACAATCAGCCCCAGCATTTT.

This clonotype has only a few counts. CDR3 sequence reads: CSAEPLSGEEEKLFF. The CDR3 DNA reads as TGCAGTGCTGAACCGTTATCTGGAGAGGAGGAAAAACTGTTTTTT. The J gene is TRBJ1-4, the V gene TRBV20-1; D gene unclear. Germline V lookup: CDR1 DFQATT, CDR2 SNEGSKA (reference sequence). The CDR3 totals 15 residues. The V end was cut by 5 bases, the J end by 8 bases, with 21 bases between.

Ten or more counts support this clonotype. The CDR3 loop is CASSLGTSVNEQFF. The CDR3 region has the DNA TGTGCCAGCAGCTTGGGGACTAGCGTCAATGAGCAGTTCTTC. This chain connects TRBV7-8 to TRBJ2-1, with 10 bases fitting TRBD2. Germline V lookup: CDR1 SGHVS, CDR2 FQNEAQ. The CDR3 has 14 amino acids. Germline trimming cut 3 bases from V and 6 bases from J; bases unmatched to any gene: 2.

This clonotype came up a few times. The chain joins TRBV7-2 to TRBJ2-1; D might be TRBD1 or TRBD2, each matching 7 bases. The germline gives CDR1 SGHTA, CDR2 FQGNSA. The CDR3 consists of 16 residues. Trimming removed 5 bases from V and 6 bases from J, with 20 bases in between. The CDR3 is CASSVNRGGLGNEQFF. The CDR3 DNA sequence: TGTGCCAGCAGCGTAAACAGGGGAGGGCTCGGCAATGAGCAGTTCTTC.

The chain's CDR3 is CASSHSERDEQFF. CDR3 in DNA: TGCGCCAGCAGCCACTCTGAACGCGATGAGCAGTTCTTC. The V gene is TRBV4-1, the J gene TRBJ2-1; D call uncertain. The germline V gene has CDR1 MGHRA and CDR2 YSYEKL. V was trimmed by 3 bases and J by 8 bases, leaving 11 bases between them. The CDR3 sequence is 13 residues long.

The sample holds many counts of this clonotype. The V and J genes are TRBV30 and TRBJ2-1; TRBD2 matches at 15 bases. V was clipped by 6 bases and J by 0 bases; unmatched bases: 9. Germline loops: CDR1 GTSNPN, CDR2 SVGIG (reference sequence). The CDR3 covers 18 residues. CDR3 in DNA: TGTGCCTGTAGGCGGACTAGCGGGAGGGTTAGCTCCTACAATGAGCAGTTCTTC. It yields the protein CACRRTSGRVSSYNEQFF.

This chain uses TRBV27 with TRBJ1-6, with D perhaps TRBD1 (5 bases). CDR1 is MNHEY and CDR2 is SMNVEV in the germline V gene (reference sequence). The CDR3 length is 14 residues. Trimming removed 7 bases from V and 8 bases from J, with 15 bases in between. In DNA form, the CDR3 reads TGTGCCAGCACCGGGGGGTTGTCTTATTCACCCCTCCACTTT. This gives the protein CASTGGLSYSPLHF.

This clonotype was detected a few times. The genes are TRBV28 and TRBJ1-2, with D possibly being TRBD1 (5 bases). V lost 4 bases and J lost 5, with 14 bases in between. CDR1 is MDHEN and CDR2 is SYDVKM in the germline V gene. The CDR3 is 14 residues long. CDR3 DNA: TGTGCCAGCAGTTCCTCGGGGGTAGGGTATGGCTACACCTTC. Translation gives CASSSSGVGYGYTF.

The rearrangement links TRBV7-3 to TRBJ2-7, with 9 nucleotides matching TRBD2. Germline CDR1 SGHTA, CDR2 FQGTGA. Trimming took 2 bases from V and 5 from J; bases not matched to a gene: 4. This CDR3 has 14 amino acids. CDR3 coding DNA: TGTGCCAGCAGCTTAGGGGGACTAGCCGACGAGCAGTACTTC. It specifies CASSLGGLADEQYF.

The CDR3 DNA follows: TGTGCCAGCAGTTTATCAGGGTTCAATCAGCCCCAGCATTTT. This codes for CASSLSGFNQPQHF. This sequence joins TRBV28 and TRBJ1-5; the D gene is possibly TRBD1 (5 bases). Trimming stripped 1 base from V and 3 bases from J, with 7 bases between. There are 14 residues in the CDR3. Per germline, CDR1 MDHEN and CDR2 SYDVKM.

This clonotype was seen more than once but under ten times. The CDR3 spells CASSVGSGAGELFF. In DNA, the CDR3 is TGTGCCAGCAGCGTAGGAAGTGGTGCCGGGGAGCTGTTTTTT. The chain carries TRBV9 and TRBJ2-2, with D unresolved. The CDR3 contains 14 residues. Trimming cost V 0 bases and J 6 bases, with 9 bases left between them. Germline V gives CDR1 SGDLS, CDR2 YYNGEE.

This chain links TRBV7-2 with TRBJ2-2; D is unclear. V was clipped by 0 bases and J by 2 bases, with 13 bases between them. There are 17 residues in the CDR3. In germline, CDR1 is SGHTA, CDR2 FQGNSA. The CDR3 here is CASSLALRAANTGELFF. For the CDR3, the DNA is TGTGCCAGCAGCTTAGCCCTTAGGGCGGCTAACACCGGGGAGCTGTTTTTT.

This clonotype was detected ten times or more. The rearrangement links TRBV11-2 to TRBJ2-1; 8 positions agree with TRBD2. There are 15 residues in the CDR3. The germline CDR1 and CDR2 sequences are SGHAT and FQNNGV. J was trimmed by 8 bases and V by 6 bases; bases with no gene match: 12. CDR3 nucleotides: TGTGCCAGCAGGCCCCCCGGGACTAGTTCCCATGAGCAGTTCTTC. Amino acid sequence: CASRPPGTSSHEQFF.

This clonotype appeared many times. Written as DNA, the CDR3 is TGTGCCAGCAGTAAAACCGGGACTAGCGGGAGGGGGTCCTCCTACGAGCAGTACTTC. Encoded protein: CASSKTGTSGRGSSYEQYF. The chain links TRBV6-1 to TRBJ2-7; 16 nucleotides line up with TRBD2. The CDR3 has 19 residues. Trimming at V came to 5 bases and at J to 0 bases, leaving 10 bases not matched to a gene. Germline CDR1 and CDR2: MNHNS and SASEGT.

This clonotype was seen a handful of times. As DNA, the CDR3 is TGTGCCAGCAGCTTACTTAGGTCCGGGGAGCTGTTTTTT. Amino acid sequence: CASSLLRSGELFF. The chain employs TRBV7-2 and TRBJ2-2; D unresolved. Trimming left V 2 bases short and J 6 bases short, with 7 bases between. This CDR3 is built from 13 residues. Germline V gene sequence: CDR1 SGHTA, CDR2 FQGNSA.

This clonotype has a count of ten or more. For the CDR3, the DNA is TGTGCCAGCAGCCACGCGGGTGGGCGCTTTGGCTACACCTTC. Translating gives CASSHAGGRFGYTF. This chain connects TRBV3-1 to TRBJ1-2; no clear D gene. V lost 3 bases to trimming and J lost 7 bases, with 15 bases between them. The CDR3 is made up of 14 amino acids. Germline V lookup: CDR1 LGHDT, CDR2 YNNKEL (reference sequence).

This clonotype was found many times. V and J are TRBV18 and TRBJ2-7; 9 positions agree with TRBD1. CDR1 KGHSH and CDR2 LQKENI come from the germline V gene. V trimming: 0 bases; J trimming: 3 bases; junction bases outside the gene matches: 3. The CDR3 sequence is 15 residues long. The CDR3 DNA reads TGTGCCAGCTCACCACCAACAGGGGGCTTCTACGAGCAGTACTTC. It yields the protein CASSPPTGGFYEQYF.

The V and J genes are TRBV5-1 and TRBJ2-7; 11 nucleotides line up with TRBD2. Per germline, CDR1 SGHRS and CDR2 YFSETQ. This CDR3 has 16 amino acids. J was trimmed by 5 bases and V by 0 bases; bases with no gene match: 7. The CDR3 DNA follows: TGCGCCAGCAGCTTGGCCGTAGCGGGAGGGCTCGACGAGCAGTACTTC. Amino acid sequence: CASSLAVAGGLDEQYF.

The chain has TRBV6-5 and TRBJ1-6, with 7 bases identical to TRBD1. V lost 2 bases and J lost 5; bases outside the gene matches: 0. CDR3 length: 14 amino acids. The V gene's germline CDR1 is MNHEY and CDR2 SVGAGI. CDR3 nucleotides: TGTGCCAGCAGTTACGACAGGGATAATTCACCCCTCCACTTT. Translation: CASSYDRDNSPLHF.

V gene TRBV6-5 combines with J gene TRBJ2-7; D may correspond to TRBD1 or TRBD2 (5 bases each). V was pared by 4 bases and J by 5 bases, with 15 bases between. The CDR3 covers 14 residues. CDR1 is MNHEY, CDR2 SVGAGI, per germline. The CDR3 coding sequence is TGTGCCAGCAGTTCTGGGGACGTCCCGCACGAGCAGTACTTC. It specifies CASSSGDVPHEQYF.

Details on this clonotype: This clone may be a read error of a much larger clone one base away. The chain employs TRBV4-1 and TRBJ2-1; a weak D match, TRBD2 (6 bases). The J call is doubtful: the DNA matches TRBJ2-7 better. This CDR3 comprises 19 residues. In germline, CDR1 is MGHRA, CDR2 YSYEKL. The CDR3 DNA reads TGCGCCAGCAGCCGTGACGGAGGGGCAGGGAGAAAGGGGTACAATGAGCAGTACTTC. Translated, it gives CASSRDGGAGRKGYNEQYF.

This clonotype occurred a few times. The chain is built from TRBV6-1 and TRBJ1-2; 7 nucleotides match TRBD1. Losses at the gene ends were 6 bases for V and 4 bases for J; bases not matched to a gene: 2. This CDR3 region has 12 residues. Looked up from germline, CDR1 is MNHNS and CDR2 is SASEGT. CDR3 sequence (DNA): TGTGCCAGCAGGGAGGGGGCCTATGGCTACACCTTC. Translating it yields CASREGAYGYTF.

Ten or more counts support this clonotype. The chain carries TRBV7-9 and TRBJ2-7; D is uncertain. Trimming removed 3 bases at V and 7 bases at J, with 7 bases between. The CDR3 extends over 11 amino acids. Germline V CDR1 and CDR2: SEHNR, FQNEAQ (reference sequence). Here the CDR3 DNA reads TGTGCCAGCAGCTTCCCCGCGGAGCAGTACTTC. Translated: CASSFPAEQYF.